Below are 14 T cell receptor beta chains sequenced from a single sample in a study of T cells in women clearing cervical HPV infection. Sequenced by immunoSEQ multiplex PCR; TCRdb stores in-frame clones only, minus some. The repertoire table contains 30,000 to 35,000 clones. Sequenced input: blood buffy coat. These receptors all stem from a woman between 18 and 70 years old with a cervical HPV16 infection that either progressed to CIN3+ or cleared (not recorded which).

About this clone: The CDR3 extends 3 residues past the end of the read, so its final part is completed from the germline J gene. This sequence joins TRBV4-1 and TRBJ2-6; the D is unclear. CDR1 is MGHRA and CDR2 is YSYEKL in the germline V gene. The CDR3 totals 17 residues. V was pared by 4 bases and J by 0 bases, with 13 bases between. This CDR3 is CASSRRPQDSGANVLTF. The DNA read from the CDR3 is TGCGCCAGCAGCCGCCGCCCCCAGGACTCTGGGGCCAACGTC.

For this clone: The CDR3 is cut off 3 residues early in the read; its end comes from the germline J gene. This sequence joins TRBV9 and TRBJ2-5, with 12 bases lining up with TRBD2. The CDR3 has 14 residues. Germline V gene lookup returns CDR1 SGDLS and CDR2 YYNGEE. Unmatched junction bases numbered 1, after V lost 3 bases and J lost 4 bases. Incomplete CDR3 DNA: TGTGCCAGCAGCGCTAGCGGGGGGGCAGAGACC. Protein product: CASSASGGAET. The CDR3 as a whole reads CASSASGGAETQYF.

A remark on this clone: The CDR3 goes on 3 residues after the read ends, and that part is filled in from the germline J gene. The V and J genes are TRBV2 and TRBJ2-3; 7 positions match TRBD2. Germline V CDR1 and CDR2: SNHLY, FYNNEI. Germline trimming cut 8 bases from V and 3 bases from J; bases unmatched to any gene: 11. This CDR3 contains 15 residues. The DNA read from the CDR3 is TGTGCCAGCCCGAGACTAGCAGCGGGGACAGATACG. This gives the protein CASPRLAAGTDT. The whole CDR3 protein is CASPRLAAGTDTQYF.

With regard to this clone: The observed sequence ends 3 residues before the CDR3 terminus, with the missing tail filled in from the germline J gene. In the same sample, other DNA sequences code for this CDR3. The chain employs TRBV19 and TRBJ2-3, with D possibly being TRBD2 (5 bases). V gave up 8 bases and J gave up 2 bases, with 17 bases separating them. The germline V gene encodes CDR1 LNHDA and CDR2 SQIVND (reference sequence). This CDR3 is built from 15 residues. CDR3: CASHDWAGDTDTQYF. The DNA read from the CDR3 is TGTGCCAGTCACGATTGGGCCGGGGACACAGATACG.

For this clone: The read terminates 3 residues before the CDR3 end, so the remaining end is supplied by the germline J gene. The rearrangement uses TRBV30 and TRBJ2-2, with D perhaps matching TRBD1 (5 bases). The CDR3 runs 16 residues. CDR1 GTSNPN and CDR2 SVGIG come from the germline V gene (reference sequence). CDR3 amino acids: CAWGRRRRGGANVLFF. The CDR3 DNA, read in part, is TGTGCCTGGGGTCGGCGCCGGCGAGGTGGGGCCAACGTG.

Worth noting for this clone: The read stops 3 residues short of the end of the CDR3; the missing end is completed from the germline J gene. The chain uses TRBV5-1 and TRBJ1-3; D is possibly TRBD1 (5 bases). Germline CDR1 and CDR2: SGHRS and YFSETQ. Trimming took 4 bases from V and 4 from J, leaving 9 bases between them. The CDR3 extends over 13 amino acids. The CDR3 region is CASSLQGGNTIYF. The part of the CDR3 DNA that was read is TGCGCCAGCAGCCTCCAGGGAGGAAACACC.

About this clone: The read terminates 3 residues before the CDR3 end, so the remaining end is supplied by the germline J gene. The chain recombines TRBV7-2 with TRBJ1-2; tentative D call: TRBD1 (6 bases). Trimming took off 6 bases at V and 4 bases at J, with 15 bases between the two ends. The CDR3 has 14 amino acids. Germline lookup yields CDR1 SGHTA and CDR2 FQGNSA. The CDR3 spells CASSPGAAGYGYTF. CDR3 DNA (partial): TGTGCCAGCAGTCCAGGGGCTGCGGGCTATGGC.

As regards this clone: At one end the junction does not follow the germline gene, possibly because of a read error. The read falls 3 residues short of the CDR3 end, and the missing part is taken from the germline J gene. This chain joins TRBV4-2 and TRBJ2-7; 7 bases match TRBD1. The CDR3 totals 13 residues. Germline V gene lookup returns CDR1 LGHNA and CDR2 YNFKEQ. CDR3 DNA (partial): TGCGCCAGCAGCCAAGACAGGGTTTACGAG. Protein product: CASSQDRVYE. The full CDR3 reads CASSQDRVYEQYF.

About this clone itself: The CDR3 goes on 3 residues after the read ends, and that part is filled in from the germline J gene. This chain uses TRBV5-1 with TRBJ1-1; 11 nucleotides match TRBD1. The germline CDR1 and CDR2 sequences are SGHRS and YFSETQ. This CDR3 has 15 amino acids. CDR3 bases read: TGCGCCAGCAGCGACCGGACAGGGGGCACGATGGGG. Translated, it gives CASSDRTGGTMG. The whole CDR3 reads CASSDRTGGTMGAFF.

Notes on this clone: Read data end 3 residues before the CDR3 end; the end is taken from the germline J gene. The J gene is TRBJ2-2, the V gene TRBV20-1; possible D gene TRBD1, 6 bases. This CDR3 has 14 residues. Germline V lookup: CDR1 DFQATT, CDR2 SNEGSKA (reference sequence). The CDR3 is CSARAPGVNEKLFF. CDR3 DNA, as far as it was read: TGCAGTGCTAGAGCACCAGGGGTTAATGAAAAG.

As to this clone: The read is 3 residues too short to cover the CDR3 end, so that end is filled in from the germline J gene. The V and J genes are TRBV20-1 and TRBJ2-5; TRBD1 matches 11 bases. Germline CDR1 is DFQATT and CDR2 is SNEGSKA (reference sequence). This CDR3 comprises 15 residues. The trim removed 3 bases at V and 2 bases at J, leaving 5 bases unmatched. CDR3 sequence reads: CSARDRGLWQETQYF. The sequenced part of the CDR3 DNA is TGCAGTGCTAGGGACAGGGGGCTGTGGCAAGAGACC.

Regarding this clone: The read finishes 3 residues shy of the CDR3 end, and the germline J gene is used to complete it. The chain joins TRBV6-1 to TRBJ2-2; 9 nucleotides line up with TRBD1. The CDR3 spans 16 residues. Germline V gene sequence: CDR1 MNHNS, CDR2 SASEGT. The CDR3 sequence: CASSEARGTGNEKLFF. The sequenced part of the CDR3 DNA is TGTGCCAGCAGTGAAGCGCGGGGGACAGGGAATGAAAAG.

Comments on this clone: Read data end 3 residues before the CDR3 end; the end is taken from the germline J gene. The rearrangement uses TRBV5-4 and TRBJ2-3; 7 bases fit TRBD1. CDR3 length: 15 residues. CDR1 is SGHNT and CDR2 is YYREEE in the germline V gene (reference sequence). V shed 2 bases and J 0 bases; nucleotides not matched to a gene: 3. The CDR3 loop is CASSFGQASTDTQYF. The DNA read from the CDR3 is TGTGCCAGCAGCTTCGGACAGGCGAGCACAGATACG.

Note on this clone: The read ends 3 residues early relative to the CDR3; the germline J gene fills the gap. V and J are TRBV7-9 and TRBJ1-5, with 9 bases matching TRBD1. V dropped 4 bases and J dropped 4; count of bases not matched to a gene: 5. This CDR3 comprises 15 residues. Looked up from germline, CDR1 is SEHNR and CDR2 is FQNEAQ (reference sequence). The CDR3 bases that were read are TGTGCCAGCAGCTCGGGACAGGGAGGAAATCAGCCC. Encoded protein: CASSSGQGGNQP. The CDR3 in its entirety is CASSSGQGGNQPQHF.